This T cell receptor beta chain was found in a study of CD8 T cells in ankylosing spondylitis. Findings and limits, study-wide: A TCR beta motif of several highly homologous variants appeared characteristic of ankylosing spondylitis blood. Significantly higher representation of disease-linked clones was reported for matched ankylosing spondylitis synovial fluid.

Using quantitative 5'-RACE with molecular barcodes, the authors made TCR beta libraries. In TCRdb, the 5' RACE reads were re-called with MiXCR into one record per CDR3 protein. The sample yields under 850,000 distinct CDR3 sequences, around 20% seen once. V lost 6 bases to trimming and J lost 2 bases, with 8 bases between them. Germline lookup yields CDR1 MDHEN and CDR2 SYDVKM. This CDR3 is 12 amino acids long. Comments on this clonotype: Antigen specificity is unknown.

Sequences were obtained from blood, either unsorted or a sorted T cell fraction (not recorded which). The J gene is TRBJ2-7, the V gene TRBV28; D gene unclear. The TCR was taken from a male donor with ankylosing spondylitis. Written as DNA, the CDR3 is TGTGCCAGCAGGAGGTCAACCTACGAGCAGTACTTC. Its translation is CASRRSTYEQYF.